Below are 14 T cell receptor beta chains sequenced from a single sample in a study of T cell changes during pregnancy in multiple sclerosis (dated by TCRdb to about 2019). Library generation was performed with the immunoSEQ multiplex PCR assay. Not all clones reach the TCRdb copy of this immuneACCESS table, which keeps in-frame sequences only. Checked studies attribute under half of the gap to unresolved V genes and leave the rest unexplained. This sample holds roughly 70,000 clones; approximately 91% were observed only once. Of the sample, 2.3% is held by the ten largest clones. The input for sequencing was peripheral blood, taken in the first trimester of pregnancy. These receptor sequences come from a female donor with multiple sclerosis, enrolled in a pregnancy study.

J is TRBJ1-2 and V is TRBV2; 8 bases are shared with TRBD1. Trimming at V came to 5 bases and at J to 2 bases, leaving 7 bases not matched to a gene. CDR1 is SNHLY and CDR2 is FYNNEI in the germline V gene. The CDR3 has 15 residues. This CDR3 reads CASSYDRGRNYGYTF. The CDR3 bases are TGTGCCAGCAGTTACGACAGGGGACGAAACTATGGCTACACCTTC.

The rearrangement uses TRBV18 and TRBJ2-7; TRBD2 aligns across 10 bases. The CDR3 runs to 17 residues. Germline loops: CDR1 KGHSH, CDR2 LQKENI. V shed 3 bases and J 3 bases; nucleotides not matched to a gene: 11. CDR3: CASSPVSGRAFDYEQYF. CDR3 in DNA: TGTGCCAGCTCACCGGTAAGCGGGAGGGCCTTCGACTACGAGCAGTACTTC.

This sequence joins TRBV27 and TRBJ2-3; 7 bases match TRBD1. This CDR3 has 16 amino acids. Germline CDR1 is MNHEY and CDR2 is SMNVEV (reference sequence). V was pared by 5 bases and J by 2 bases, with 10 bases of the junction left unmatched. The CDR3 protein is CASSTLMGQTTDTQYF. As DNA, the CDR3 is TGTGCCAGCAGTACCCTGATGGGACAGACCACAGATACGCAGTATTTT.

The chain uses TRBV9 and TRBJ1-1, with D perhaps TRBD1 (5 bases). CDR1 is SGDLS, CDR2 YYNGEE, per germline. The CDR3 is 13 residues long. The V gene lost 1 base and the J gene lost 7 bases, with 11 bases spanning the gap. DNA for the CDR3: TGTGCCAGCAGCGTACAGGGCTCTAGTGAAGCTTTCTTT. It yields the protein CASSVQGSSEAFF. Filled out from reference TRBV9 and TRBJ1-1, the complete variable domain reads DSGVTQTPKHLITATGQRVTLRCSPRSGDLSVYWYQQSLDQGLQFLIQYYNGEERAKGNILERFSAQQFPDLHSELNLSSLELGDSALYFCASSVQGSSEAFFGQGTRLTVV.

The chain recombines TRBV30 with TRBJ2-3, with D maybe TRBD1 (6 bases). Germline CDR1 GTSNPN, CDR2 SVGIG (reference sequence). The CDR3 length is 12 residues. Trimming left V 5 bases short and J 5 bases short, with 11 bases between. The DNA for the CDR3 is TGTGCCTGGTCAGGGGTCGGAGATACGCAGTATTTT. Amino acid sequence: CAWSGVGDTQYF.

The V call is TRBV28, the J call TRBJ1-2, with 7 bases aligning to TRBD1. V shed 7 bases and J 1 base; nucleotides not matched to a gene: 12. The germline CDR1 and CDR2 sequences are MDHEN and SYDVKM. The CDR3 extends over 16 amino acids. Here the CDR3 DNA reads TGTGCCAGCAAGCCCCCCGGGACAGCCGTTAACTATGGCTACACCTTC. It is translated as CASKPPGTAVNYGYTF.

The CDR3 sequence is CASSSPPVYEQYF. CDR3 DNA sequence: TGTGCCAGCAGCTCCCCGCCGGTTTACGAGCAGTACTTC. The chain uses TRBV11-2 and TRBJ2-7; D is uncertain. Trimming removed 4 bases from V and 4 bases from J, with 11 bases in between. Germline V gene lookup returns CDR1 SGHAT and CDR2 FQNNGV. The CDR3 is made up of 13 amino acids.

This clone was seen only once. The chain recombines TRBV19 with TRBJ2-1; 9 bases agree with TRBD2. Germline CDR1 LNHDA, CDR2 SQIVND (reference sequence). V was clipped by 0 bases and J by 9 bases; unmatched bases: 12. The CDR3 is 17 amino acids. CDR3 sequence (DNA): TGTGCCAGTAGTATAGATCCCAGCGGGAGGACCAGGGCTGAGCAGTTCTTC. As protein: CASSIDPSGRTRAEQFF.

The rearrangement joins TRBV19 to TRBJ1-2, with D possibly being TRBD1 (5 bases). Trimming removed 3 bases from V and 4 bases from J, with 18 bases in between. The CDR3 length is 16 residues. The germline V gene has CDR1 LNHDA and CDR2 SQIVND (reference sequence). CDR3 residues: CASSIGHLQGSYGYTF. In nucleotides, the CDR3 is TGTGCCAGTAGTATCGGACATCTCCAGGGAAGCTATGGCTACACCTTC.

The chain is built from TRBV30 and TRBJ1-4, with D unresolved. The V and J ends lost 2 bases and 6 bases respectively, with 13 bases between them. The CDR3 loop spans 14 amino acids. Germline V gives CDR1 GTSNPN, CDR2 SVGIG (reference sequence). CDR3 nucleotide sequence: TGTGCCTGGAGTCTGGGTAATGCGGATGAAAAACTGTTTTTT. Its translation is CAWSLGNADEKLFF.

This sequence joins TRBV6-5 and TRBJ1-1, with 8 bases matching TRBD1. CDR3 length: 16 residues. The germline gives CDR1 MNHEY, CDR2 SVGAGI. After removal of 0 bases from V and 4 bases from J, the junction contained 7 bases not matched to a gene. The CDR3 DNA reads TGTGCCAGCAGTTACTCTAGTACAGGGGGACTCACTGAAGCTTTCTTT. Translation gives CASSYSSTGGLTEAFF.

The rearrangement links TRBV28 to TRBJ1-1, with 7 bases matching TRBD1. The length of the CDR3 is 16 residues. The germline V gene encodes CDR1 MDHEN and CDR2 SYDVKM. V shed 4 bases, J shed 1 base, and the junction held 9 bases outside the gene matches. The CDR3 DNA reads TGTGCCAGCAGTTCCCGATACAGGGGCGGGAACACTGAAGCTTTCTTT. This encodes CASSSRYRGGNTEAFF.

DNA of the CDR3: TGTGCCAGCAGCTCTAGGACAGGGGTCGAGCAGTACTTC. It is translated as CASSSRTGVEQYF. This sequence joins TRBV7-6 and TRBJ2-7, with 9 bases fitting TRBD1. Unmatched junction bases numbered 4, after V lost 4 bases and J lost 6 bases. This CDR3 comprises 13 residues. The germline CDR1 and CDR2 sequences are SGHVS and FNYEAQ. The variable domain in full, with the rest retrieved from reference TRBV7-6 and TRBJ2-7, is GAGVSQSPRYKVTKRGQDVALRCDPISGHVSLYWYRQALGQGPEFLTYFNYEAQQDKSGLPNDRFSAERPEGSISTLTIQRTEQRDSAMYRCASSSRTGVEQYFGPGTRLTVT.

The V call is TRBV10-3, the J call TRBJ2-3; a weak D match, TRBD1 (6 bases). CDR1 is ENHRY and CDR2 is SYGVKD in the germline V gene. The CDR3 loop spans 14 amino acids. The V end lost 6 bases, the J end lost 3 bases, and 13 bases lay between the germline ends. The CDR3 sequence is CAISGRGRTDTQYF. CDR3 DNA sequence: TGTGCCATCAGCGGCAGGGGAAGAACAGATACGCAGTATTTT.